The 15 T cell receptor beta chains below all came from one sample that was sequenced in a study of regulatory T cells in long-lasting Graves disease. Time point described: newly diagnosed GD, antithyroid drugs for less than 3 months. Preparation of the TCR library used RNA extracted from PBMCs. In building TCR beta libraries, iRepertoire HTBI primers were used together with Arm-PCR of CDR3 regions. TCRdb fed the multiplex PCR reads into MiXCR, producing one record per CDR3 protein. The sample lists a few hundred thousand distinct CDR3 sequences; 16% were seen once. The same data also went into a second study, on T cells in Graves' hyperthyroidism and ophthalmopathy.

Sequencing used peripheral blood mononuclear cells (PBMCs), obtained at new diagnosis, from a patient treated with antithyroid drugs. The receptors here all came from a woman between 18 and 30 years old with Graves disease.

In this sample, this clonotype turned up many times. This chain joins TRBV6-2 or TRBV6-3 and TRBJ2-3, with D uncertain. The V end lost 3 bases, the J end lost 1 base, and 11 bases lay between the germline ends. The V gene's germline CDR1 is MNHEY and CDR2 SVGEGT. This CDR3 is 15 amino acids long. CDR3 DNA sequence: TGTGCCAGCAGTTATCTGGGCGTCGGCACAGATACGCAGTATTTT. Translation gives CASSYLGVGTDTQYF.

The CDR3 region has the DNA TGTGCCAGTAGTATTGGCGGGGTTGACCAAGAGACCCAGTACTTC. Protein product: CASSIGGVDQETQYF. The chain uses TRBV19 and TRBJ2-5; D might be TRBD2 (6 bases). V lost 3 bases and J 0 bases, leaving 11 bases between the germline ends. Looked up from germline, CDR1 is LNHDA and CDR2 is SQIVND (reference sequence). The CDR3 is 15 residues long.

This clonotype was picked up many times. The CDR3, as DNA: TGTGCCAGCACTCCCCCGGCAATGAACACTGAAGCTTTCTTT. Translation: CASTPPAMNTEAFF. The chain joins TRBV12-3 or TRBV12-4 to TRBJ1-1; D unresolved. With 7 bases removed from V and 0 bases from J, the gap between germline ends came to 12 bases. This CDR3 comprises 14 residues.

This clonotype was seen ten or more times. The chain joins TRBV3-1 to TRBJ2-1; D call uncertain. V lost 0 bases and J 7 bases, leaving 4 bases between the germline ends. The CDR3 sequence is 12 residues long. Germline CDR1 is LGHDT and CDR2 is YNNKEL (reference sequence). The CDR3 reads CASSQDWNEQFF. The CDR3 nucleotides read TGTGCCAGCAGCCAAGATTGGAATGAGCAGTTCTTC.

In this sample, this clonotype turned up many times. The chain recombines TRBV12-3 or TRBV12-4 with TRBJ1-1, with 8 positions matching TRBD1. The CDR3 has 16 residues. J gave up 1 base and V 5 bases, and 9 bases lay outside the gene matches. The CDR3 nucleotides read TGTGCCAGCAGTCCACAACCTGGGACAGGGAACACTGAAGCTTTCTTT. Translated: CASSPQPGTGNTEAFF.

In this sample, this clonotype turned up many times. The chain combines TRBV11-2 with TRBJ1-1; 8 bases map to TRBD1. Germline V lookup: CDR1 SGHAT, CDR2 FQNNGV. V was clipped by 4 bases and J by 4 bases; unmatched bases: 5. CDR3 length: 14 amino acids. The CDR3 loop is CASSYDRGGTEAFF. The DNA of the CDR3 is TGTGCCAGCAGCTATGACAGGGGCGGCACTGAAGCTTTCTTT.

The chain recombines TRBV2 with TRBJ2-1; TRBD1 aligns across 7 bases. Germline V gene sequence: CDR1 SNHLY, CDR2 FYNNEI. There are 15 residues in the CDR3. V shed 6 bases and J 4 bases; nucleotides not matched to a gene: 9. The CDR3 DNA sequence: TGTGCCAGCAGCTTCAGACAGGGCCGATACAATGAGCAGTTCTTC. Translation gives CASSFRQGRYNEQFF.

The chain recombines TRBV25-1 with TRBJ2-3, with TRBD2 matching over 12 bases. The J segment lost 2 bases and the V segment lost 3 bases, leaving 6 bases of the junction unmatched. The CDR3 sequence is 17 residues long. Germline lookup yields CDR1 MGHDK and CDR2 SYGVNS. The CDR3, as DNA: TGTGCCAGCAGTGACCTCCTAGCGGGAGGGGACACAGATACGCAGTATTTT. Its protein product is CASSDLLAGGDTDTQYF.

Only a few counts were recorded for this clonotype. V gene TRBV29-1 combines with J gene TRBJ2-1; no clear D. Germline CDR1 is SQVTM and CDR2 is ANQGSEA. CDR3 length: 10 residues. V was cut by 4 bases and J by 5 bases, with 3 bases left in between. The DNA for the CDR3 is TGCAGCGTTGCCAACAATGAGCAGTTCTTC. This sequence encodes CSVANNEQFF.

The rearrangement uses TRBV3-1 and TRBJ2-2; TRBD1 matches at 8 bases. The trim removed 3 bases at V and 4 bases at J, leaving 7 bases unmatched. The germline V gene has CDR1 LGHDT and CDR2 YNNKEL (reference sequence). The CDR3 has 16 residues. The CDR3 region has the DNA TGTGCCAGCAGCCAGACAGGGGCCACGATCACCGGGGAGCTGTTTTTT. This gives the protein CASSQTGATITGELFF. Drawing the rest from reference TRBV3-1 and TRBJ2-2, the complete variable domain is DTAVSQTPKYLVTQMGNDKSIKCEQNLGHDTMYWYKQDSKKFLKIMFSYNNKELIINETVPNRFSPKSPDKAHLNLHINSLELGDSAVYFCASSQTGATITGELFFGEGSRLTVL.

Ten or more counts support this clonotype. The rearrangement joins TRBV28 to TRBJ2-1; 8 bases align to TRBD1. Unmatched junction bases numbered 3, after V lost 6 bases and J lost 5 bases. This CDR3 region has 13 residues. Germline lookup yields CDR1 MDHEN and CDR2 SYDVKM. This CDR3 is CASSLTGDNEQFF. Here the CDR3 DNA reads TGTGCCAGCAGCCTGACAGGGGACAATGAGCAGTTCTTC. Together with reference TRBV28 and TRBJ2-1, the CDR3 gives the full variable domain: DVKVTQSSRYLVKRTGEKVFLECVQDMDHENMFWYRQDPGLGLRLIYFSYDVKMKEKGDIPEGYSVSREKKERFSLILESASTNQTSMYLCASSLTGDNEQFFGPGTRLTVL.

The table lists this clonotype with a few counts. This chain links TRBV24-1 with TRBJ2-2; 14 bases are shared with TRBD2. This CDR3 spans 18 amino acids. J lost 2 bases, V lost 6 bases, and 7 bases had no gene match. The V gene's germline CDR1 is KGHDR and CDR2 SFDVKD. The CDR3: CATSHFGTSGGNTGELFF. The CDR3 nucleotides read TGTGCCACCAGTCACTTCGGGACTAGCGGGGGAAACACCGGGGAGCTGTTTTTT.

This clonotype was found many times. This chain connects TRBV7-9 to TRBJ1-2; 10 bases fit TRBD1. This CDR3 spans 16 amino acids. Germline CDR1 and CDR2: SEHNR and FQNEAQ (reference sequence). With V trimmed by 5 bases and J by 6 bases, 12 bases remained unmatched. CDR3 DNA sequence: TGTGCCAGCAGCCTCAGACAGGGGGCGTTAAGACATGGCTACACCTTC. Translated: CASSLRQGALRHGYTF.

This clonotype was seen ten or more times. V and J are TRBV7-2 and TRBJ2-7; 13 nucleotides align to TRBD2. The CDR3 runs to 13 residues. J was trimmed by 9 bases and V by 4 bases; bases with no gene match: 3. The germline V gene has CDR1 SGHTA and CDR2 FQGNSA. The CDR3 loop is CASSSTSGRGQYF. CDR3 nucleotide sequence: TGTGCCAGCAGCTCCACTAGCGGGAGGGGGCAGTACTTC. The entire variable domain, with the rest obtained from reference TRBV7-2 and TRBJ2-7, is as follows: GAGVSQSPSNKVTEKGKDVELRCDPISGHTALYWYRQSLGQGLEFLIYFQGNSAPDKSGLPSDRFSAERTGGSVSTLTIQRTQQEDSAVYLCASSSTSGRGQYFGPGTRLTVT.

Note on this clonotype: A much larger clone differs by one base, so this may be a read error. This rearrangement joins TRBV27 to TRBJ2-1; no definite D call. This CDR3 is 13 amino acids long. The germline V gene encodes CDR1 MNHEY and CDR2 SMNVEV (reference sequence). V dropped 1 base and J dropped 9 bases, with 10 bases sitting between them. Here the CDR3 DNA reads TGTGCCAGCAGTTTATATTCTAGTCGTGAGCAGTTCTTC. Translation: CASSLYSSREQFF.